The clone carrying this TCR beta chain showed up just a few times. These data are taken from a study of blood T cell repertoires in COVID-19. Study information: Italy, Spain and the United States were the sources of the convalescent and acute COVID-19 samples. T cells, B-cell-depleted T cells, or PBMCs provided the cDNA or gDNA that served as material.

Only in-frame clones appear in the TCRdb table, and some are missing; sequencing was by immunoSEQ multiplex PCR. The data contain about 180,000 clones, about 81% of them singletons. CDR1 and CDR2 (germline): LNHDA, SQIVND (reference sequence). After removal of 7 bases from V and 4 bases from J, the junction contained 10 bases not matched to a gene. The length of the CDR3 is 15 residues. Enrolled during active infection, Seattle patients were then followed longitudinally. The sequenced sample was peripheral blood. The rearrangement links TRBV19 to TRBJ1-1; 9 bases are shared with TRBD1. This clonotype was sampled from a woman aged 80 or older with COVID-19, enrolled during active disease. CDR3 DNA sequence: TGTGCCAGTACCCCGACAGGGGGGAGTCTCACTGAAGCTTTCTTT. This gives the protein CASTPTGGSLTEAFF.